This TCR beta chain derives from a study of blood T cell repertoires in COVID-19. For the study at large: Specimens from acute and convalescent COVID-19 originated in the United States, Italy and Spain. PBMCs, B-cell-depleted T cells, or T cells were the source of the cDNA or gDNA that made up the material.

Original data processing: Estimation of nucleated cell counts was performed using reference gene primer amplification. The data were produced by immunoSEQ multiplex PCR, yet TCRdb's version contains in-frame clones alone and is incomplete. The DNA gave D and trimming, while V, J and clone size come from that table. The table includes roughly 95,000 clones, 80% to 85% detected once. CDR1 GTSNPN and CDR2 SVGIG come from the germline V gene (reference sequence). The V end was cut by 8 bases, the J end by 8 bases, with 18 bases between. The CDR3 is made up of 13 amino acids. The sequence came from a man aged 55-75 years with acute or convalescent COVID-19. This chain uses TRBV30 with TRBJ1-4; a possible D gene is TRBD1 (5 bases). The sequenced sample consisted of peripheral blood. The CDR3 is CAQKTGPSEKLFF. In DNA, the CDR3 is TGTGCCCAAAAAACAGGCCCTTCGGAAAAACTGTTTTTT.